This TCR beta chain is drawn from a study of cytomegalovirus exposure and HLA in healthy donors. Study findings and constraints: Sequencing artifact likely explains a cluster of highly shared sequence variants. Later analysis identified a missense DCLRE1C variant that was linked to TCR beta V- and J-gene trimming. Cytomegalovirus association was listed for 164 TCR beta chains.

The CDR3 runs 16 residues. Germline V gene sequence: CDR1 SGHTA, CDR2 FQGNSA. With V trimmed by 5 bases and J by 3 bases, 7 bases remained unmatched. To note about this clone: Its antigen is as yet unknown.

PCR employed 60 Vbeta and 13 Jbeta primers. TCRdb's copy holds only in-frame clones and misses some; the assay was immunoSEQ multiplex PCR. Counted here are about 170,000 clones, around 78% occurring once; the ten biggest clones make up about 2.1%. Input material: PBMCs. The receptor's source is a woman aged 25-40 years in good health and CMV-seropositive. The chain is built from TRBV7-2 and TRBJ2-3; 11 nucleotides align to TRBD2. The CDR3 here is CASSKILAGGTDTQYF. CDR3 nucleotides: TGTGCCAGCAGCAAAATCTTAGCGGGAGGGACAGATACGCAGTATTTT.